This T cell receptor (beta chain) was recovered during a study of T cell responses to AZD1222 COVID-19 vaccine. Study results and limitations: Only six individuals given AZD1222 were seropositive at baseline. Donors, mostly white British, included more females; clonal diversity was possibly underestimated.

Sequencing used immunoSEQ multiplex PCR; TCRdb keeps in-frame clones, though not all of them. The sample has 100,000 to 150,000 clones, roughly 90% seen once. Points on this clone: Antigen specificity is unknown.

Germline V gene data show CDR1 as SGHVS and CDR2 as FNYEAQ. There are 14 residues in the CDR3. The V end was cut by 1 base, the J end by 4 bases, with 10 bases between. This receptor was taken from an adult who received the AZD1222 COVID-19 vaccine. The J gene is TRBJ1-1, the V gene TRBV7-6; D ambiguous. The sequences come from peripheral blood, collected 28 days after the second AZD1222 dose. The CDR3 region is CASSLGGYGTEAFF. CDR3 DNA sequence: TGTGCCAGCAGCTTAGGGGGATACGGCACTGAAGCTTTCTTT.